These 16 T cell receptor beta chains came from one sample sequenced in a study of metastatic and nonmetastatic thyroid tumors. TCRdb reprocessed the PCR reads via MiXCR. The sample contains fewer than 6,500 clones, roughly 30% of which appear only once. Prior to thyroid surgery, none of the patients had received any treatment. The sample comprised adjacent normal tissue. The receptors derive from a female donor with papillary thyroid cancer or a benign thyroid nodule (not recorded which). Some clones in this sample may be carry-over from other donors' samples.

The chain has TRBV2 and TRBJ2-7, with 9 bases matching TRBD1. The CDR3 runs 16 residues. V dropped 3 bases and J dropped 4; count of bases not matched to a gene: 10. Germline CDR1 and CDR2: SNHLY and FYNNEI. The CDR3: CASSDSVGQGIYEQYF. DNA for the CDR3: TGTGCCAGCAGTGATTCCGTAGGACAGGGGATATACGAGCAGTACTTC.

In this sample, this clone turned up many times. This chain joins TRBV4-1 and TRBJ2-1; 8 positions match TRBD2. CDR1 is MGHRA and CDR2 is YSYEKL in the germline V gene. The CDR3 runs to 20 residues. Losses at the gene ends were 0 bases for V and 4 bases for J; bases not matched to a gene: 17. The CDR3 DNA reads TGCGCCAGCAGCCAAGACTCCGGGACTAGGGTCAGATTAAGATACAATGAGCAGTTCTTC. Translating it yields CASSQDSGTRVRLRYNEQFF.

V is TRBV30 and J is TRBJ1-2; maybe TRBD1 (5 bases). Germline CDR1 reads GTSNPN; CDR2 reads SVGIG (reference sequence). The CDR3 runs 15 residues. V lost 4 bases and J lost 2, with 17 bases in between. The CDR3 nucleotides read TGTGCCTGGAAACCGGGGGGGTTGGGAAACTATGGCTACACCTTC. As protein: CAWKPGGLGNYGYTF.

This clone was seen repeatedly, ten times or more. The V and J genes are TRBV2 and TRBJ1-1, with no clear D. The CDR3 is 17 amino acids. Looked up from germline, CDR1 is SNHLY and CDR2 is FYNNEI. V was cut by 5 bases and J by 3 bases, with 22 bases left in between. The CDR3 DNA reads TGTGCCAGCAGTTTAACTCGGGAAATTGGGGTGTACACTGAAGCTTTCTTT. Translation gives CASSLTREIGVYTEAFF.

V and J are TRBV2 and TRBJ2-1, with 8 bases identical to TRBD1. The J segment lost 9 bases and the V segment lost 8 bases, leaving 9 bases of the junction unmatched. The CDR3 spans 13 residues. The germline V gene encodes CDR1 SNHLY and CDR2 FYNNEI. The CDR3 nucleotides read TGTGCCAGCCACGGGCAGGGGGCGCGTGAGCAGTTCTTC. This sequence encodes CASHGQGAREQFF.

The table lists this clone with a count of one. An end of the junction differs from the germline gene, which may be a read error. The CDR3 region has the DNA TGTGCCAGCAGTCCGGCGTGCGGGAGGAACTTTGGCTACACCTTC. Residues: CASSPACGRNFGYTF. The chain joins TRBV28 to TRBJ1-2; D uncertain. This CDR3 comprises 15 residues. Germline V lookup: CDR1 MDHEN, CDR2 SYDVKM.

The chain combines TRBV12-3 or TRBV12-4 with TRBJ1-2; D unclear. Trimming cost V 5 bases and J 8 bases, with 27 bases left between them. The CDR3 loop spans 17 amino acids. The CDR3 coding sequence is TGTGCCAGCAGTACCTCGAGAACCAGTCCCTTATCTCTGGGCTACACCTTC. Translating it yields CASSTSRTSPLSLGYTF.

Only one count was recorded for this clone. V is TRBV7-2 and J is TRBJ1-3; D is uncertain. V was pared by 0 bases and J by 0 bases, with 9 bases between. CDR3 length equals 16 residues. Germline V gives CDR1 SGHTA, CDR2 FQGNSA. CDR3 region: CASSLASAGSGNTIYF. The CDR3 bases are TGTGCCAGCAGCTTAGCCAGTGCGGGCTCTGGAAACACCATATATTTT.

This clone was observed once. J is TRBJ2-7 and V is TRBV20-1; TRBD1 matches 8 bases. CDR1 DFQATT and CDR2 SNEGSKA come from the germline V gene (reference sequence). The CDR3 contains 14 residues. V trimming: 1 base; J trimming: 4 bases; junction bases outside the gene matches: 6. The CDR3 DNA reads as TGCAGTGCTAGAGGGCCAGGGGGCGGGTACGAGCAGTACTTC. Translating it yields CSARGPGGGYEQYF.

Judged by abundance, this clone is medium-sized. This sequence joins TRBV11-1 and TRBJ1-1; 7 bases are shared with TRBD1. Per germline, CDR1 SGHAT and CDR2 FQDESV (reference sequence). The CDR3 runs 13 residues. The ends lost 5 bases at V and 2 bases at J; junction bases unmatched: 2. CDR3 in DNA: TGTGCCAGCAGCAAAGGGGGCAACACTGAAGCTTTCTTT. Protein product: CASSKGGNTEAFF.

V and J are TRBV2 and TRBJ2-7; 10 nucleotides match TRBD1. CDR1 is SNHLY and CDR2 is FYNNEI in the germline V gene. This CDR3 is built from 13 residues. With 7 bases clipped from V and 10 bases from J, the junction kept 10 bases outside the gene matches. The CDR3 loop is CASKGTGVYAQYF. The CDR3 DNA follows: TGTGCCAGCAAAGGGACAGGGGTGTACGCTCAGTACTTC.

CDR3 region: CASSSGTGVRGTGNQPQHF. CDR3 sequence (DNA): TGTGCCAGCAGTTCCGGGACAGGGGTAAGAGGTACCGGTAATCAGCCCCAGCATTTT. The gene calls are TRBV27 and TRBJ1-5; 10 nucleotides line up with TRBD1. Germline CDR1 and CDR2: MNHEY and SMNVEV (reference sequence). CDR3 size: 19 residues. The V segment lost 4 bases and the J segment 4 bases; nucleotides outside the gene matches: 16.

In this sample, this clone is large. This chain connects TRBV27 to TRBJ1-1; 8 nucleotides line up with TRBD1. V shed 6 bases, J shed 1 base, and the junction held 7 bases outside the gene matches. The germline gives CDR1 MNHEY, CDR2 SMNVEV (reference sequence). The CDR3 totals 15 residues. The chain's CDR3 is CASRPLGQGNTEAFF. DNA of the CDR3: TGTGCCAGCAGACCACTCGGACAGGGGAACACTGAAGCTTTCTTT.

V gene TRBV5-1 combines with J gene TRBJ2-7; TRBD1 or TRBD2 may be the D gene (5 bases each). The length of the CDR3 is 15 residues. The germline V gene encodes CDR1 SGHRS and CDR2 YFSETQ. V was trimmed by 1 base and J by 7 bases, leaving 18 bases between them. The CDR3 here is CASSLRSWLGVEQYF. CDR3 coding DNA: TGCGCCAGCAGCTTGCGCTCCTGGTTGGGGGTGGAGCAGTACTTC. The variable domain in full, completed from reference TRBV5-1 and TRBJ2-7, reads KAGVTQTPRYLIKTRGQQVTLSCSPISGHRSVSWYQQTPGQGLQFLFEYFSETQRNKGNFPGRFSGRQFSNSRSEMNVSTLELGDSALYLCASSLRSWLGVEQYFGPGTRLTVT.

This clone was seen a few times. This chain links TRBV6-1 with TRBJ2-7, with a possible D match to TRBD1 (5 bases). The CDR3 has 15 amino acids. Looked up from germline, CDR1 is MNHNS and CDR2 is SASEGT. Trimming took off 3 bases at V and 2 bases at J, with 14 bases between the two ends. CDR3 loop: CASSEDTLTPYEQYF. In DNA, the CDR3 is TGTGCCAGCAGTGAGGACACGCTGACTCCCTACGAGCAGTACTTC.

In its sample, this clone ranks as medium-sized (0.01 to 0.1%). V usage is TRBV7-2 and J usage is TRBJ2-3, with D uncertain. Germline CDR1 reads SGHTA; CDR2 reads FQGNSA. This CDR3 region has 11 residues. V lost 3 bases, J lost 6 bases, and 4 bases lay in between. Written as DNA, the CDR3 is TGTGCCAGCAGCTTTTTGGATACGCAGTATTTT. Its protein is CASSFLDTQYF.